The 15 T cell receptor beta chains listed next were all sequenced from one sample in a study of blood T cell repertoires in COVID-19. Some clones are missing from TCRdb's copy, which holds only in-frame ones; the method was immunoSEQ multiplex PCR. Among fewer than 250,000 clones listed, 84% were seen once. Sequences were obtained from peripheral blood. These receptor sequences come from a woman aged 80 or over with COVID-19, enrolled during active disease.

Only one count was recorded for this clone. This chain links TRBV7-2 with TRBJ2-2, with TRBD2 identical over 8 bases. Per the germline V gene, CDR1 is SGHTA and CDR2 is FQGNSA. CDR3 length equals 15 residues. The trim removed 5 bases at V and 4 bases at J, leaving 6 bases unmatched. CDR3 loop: CASSPRGESTGELFF. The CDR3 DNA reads TGTGCCAGCAGCCCGCGGGGGGAATCCACCGGGGAGCTGTTTTTT.

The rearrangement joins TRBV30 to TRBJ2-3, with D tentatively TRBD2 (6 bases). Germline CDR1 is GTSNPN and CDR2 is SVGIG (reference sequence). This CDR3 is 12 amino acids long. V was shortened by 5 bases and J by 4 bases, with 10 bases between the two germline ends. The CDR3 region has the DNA TGTGCCTGGGGGGGAGGAGCAGATACGCAGTATTTT. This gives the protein CAWGGGADTQYF.

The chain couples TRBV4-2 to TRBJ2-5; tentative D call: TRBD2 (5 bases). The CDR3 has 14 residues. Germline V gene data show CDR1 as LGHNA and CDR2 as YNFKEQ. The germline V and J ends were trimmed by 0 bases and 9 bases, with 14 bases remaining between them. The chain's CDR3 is CASSQDPGSRAQYF. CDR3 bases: TGTGCCAGCAGCCAAGATCCGGGGTCCCGGGCCCAGTACTTC.

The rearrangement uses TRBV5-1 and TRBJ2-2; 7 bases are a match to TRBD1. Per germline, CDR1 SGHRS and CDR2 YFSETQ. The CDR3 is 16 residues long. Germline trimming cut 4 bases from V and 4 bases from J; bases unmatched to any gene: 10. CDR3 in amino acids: CASSLGGSGGTGELFF. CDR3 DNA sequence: TGCGCCAGCAGCCTAGGGGGCAGCGGCGGCACCGGGGAGCTGTTTTTT.

CDR3 bases: TGTGCCAGCAGCTGGGGGGATCGGGGTACTGAAGCTTTCTTT. Its protein is CASSWGDRGTEAFF. The J gene is TRBJ1-1, the V gene TRBV3-1 (or the pseudogene TRBV3-2); tentatively, D is TRBD1 (5 bases). The CDR3 is 14 amino acids. V shed 5 bases and J shed 5 bases, with 15 bases lying between them. The V gene's germline CDR1 is LGHDT and CDR2 YNNKEL (reference sequence).

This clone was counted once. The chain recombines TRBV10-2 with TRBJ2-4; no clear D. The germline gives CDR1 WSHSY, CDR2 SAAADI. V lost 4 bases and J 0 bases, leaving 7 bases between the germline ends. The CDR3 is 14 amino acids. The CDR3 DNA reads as TGCGCCAGCAGTGTCCCGGTAGCCAAAAACATTCAGTACTTC. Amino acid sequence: CASSVPVAKNIQYF.

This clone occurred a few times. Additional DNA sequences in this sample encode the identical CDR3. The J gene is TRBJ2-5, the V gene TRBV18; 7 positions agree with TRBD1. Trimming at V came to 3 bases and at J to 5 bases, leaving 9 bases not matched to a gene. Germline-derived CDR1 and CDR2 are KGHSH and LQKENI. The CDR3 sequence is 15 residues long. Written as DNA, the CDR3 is TGTGCCAGCTCACCGAGGACAGGCCGCGGGGAGACCCAGTACTTC. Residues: CASSPRTGRGETQYF.

The CDR3 bases are TGTGCCACGGCACAGGGAGATACGCAGTATTTT. Translation: CATAQGDTQYF. The chain uses TRBV10-3 and TRBJ2-3; a weak D match, TRBD1 (6 bases). CDR3 length: 11 residues. CDR1 is ENHRY and CDR2 is SYGVKD in the germline V gene. V gave up 10 bases and J gave up 5 bases, with 10 bases separating them.

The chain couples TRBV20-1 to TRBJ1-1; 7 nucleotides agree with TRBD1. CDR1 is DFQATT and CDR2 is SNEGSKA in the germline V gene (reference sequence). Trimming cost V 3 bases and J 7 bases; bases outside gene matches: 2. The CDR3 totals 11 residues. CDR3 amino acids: CSARGQFEAFF. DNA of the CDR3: TGCAGTGCTAGGGGACAGTTTGAAGCTTTCTTT.

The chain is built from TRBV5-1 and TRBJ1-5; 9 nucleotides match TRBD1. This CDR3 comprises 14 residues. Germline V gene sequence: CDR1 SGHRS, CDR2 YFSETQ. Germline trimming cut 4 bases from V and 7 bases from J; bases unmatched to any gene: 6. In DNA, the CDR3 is TGCGCCAGCAGCGCGGGACAGGGAGGCCAGCCCCAGCATTTT. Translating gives CASSAGQGGQPQHF.

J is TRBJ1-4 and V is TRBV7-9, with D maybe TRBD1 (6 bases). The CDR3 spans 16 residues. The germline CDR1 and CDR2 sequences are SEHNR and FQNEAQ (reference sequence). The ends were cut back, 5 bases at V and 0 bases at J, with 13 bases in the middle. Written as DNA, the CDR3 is TGTGCCAGCAGCATCGGGACAACTACAACTAATGAAAAACTGTTTTTT. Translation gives CASSIGTTTTNEKLFF.

CDR3 in amino acids: CASSFGTGTGANVLTF. CDR3 nucleotides: TGTGCCAGCAGCTTCGGGACAGGGACAGGGGCCAACGTCCTGACTTTC. The V gene is TRBV7-9, the J gene TRBJ2-6, with 9 bases identical to TRBD1. Germline V CDR1 and CDR2: SEHNR, FQNEAQ (reference sequence). This CDR3 spans 16 amino acids. The V gene end was trimmed by 3 bases and the J gene end by 4 bases; junction bases not matched to a gene: 4.

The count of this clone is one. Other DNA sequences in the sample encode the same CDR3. For the CDR3, the DNA is TGTGCCAGCTCTCTTAGGGGAGGGACTGAAGCTTTCTTT. Its translation is CASSLRGGTEAFF. V usage is TRBV27 and J usage is TRBJ1-1; D perhaps matches TRBD1 (5 bases). The CDR3 has 13 amino acids. V was trimmed by 8 bases and J by 5 bases, leaving 15 bases between them. The germline V gene encodes CDR1 MNHEY and CDR2 SMNVEV (reference sequence).

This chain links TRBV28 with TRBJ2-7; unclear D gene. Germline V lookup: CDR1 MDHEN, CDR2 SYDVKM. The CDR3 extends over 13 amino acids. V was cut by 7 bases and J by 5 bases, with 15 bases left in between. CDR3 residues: CASKPAGLHEQYF. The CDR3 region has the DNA TGTGCCAGCAAACCAGCTGGGCTCCACGAGCAGTACTTC.

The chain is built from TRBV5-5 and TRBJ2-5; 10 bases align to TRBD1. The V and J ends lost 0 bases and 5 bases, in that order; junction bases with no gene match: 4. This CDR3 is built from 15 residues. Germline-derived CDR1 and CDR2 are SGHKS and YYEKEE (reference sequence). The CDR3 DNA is TGTGCCAGCAGCTTGGGGGGACAGGGGTGGGAGACCCAGTACTTC. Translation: CASSLGGQGWETQYF. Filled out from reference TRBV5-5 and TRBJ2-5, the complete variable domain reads DAGVTQSPTHLIKTRGQQVTLRCSPISGHKSVSWYQQVLGQGPQFIFQYYEKEERGRGNFPDRFSARQFPNYSSELNVNALLLGDSALYLCASSLGGQGWETQYFGPGTRLLVL.